This record covers a single TCR beta chain. This clone's antigen is unknown. Nothing much larger sits one base from this clone, and base qualities are not available. This record comes from a study of blood T cell repertoires in COVID-19 (TCRdb year 2020). About the study as a whole: The collaborator samples originated in the United States, Italy and Spain and spanned the acute and convalescent phases of COVID-19. The material from the prospective study consisted of cDNA or gDNA derived from T cells, B-cell-depleted T cells, or PBMCs. Subjects who had been exposed to COVID-19, were actively infected with it, or had recovered from it provided the deeply sampled blood TCRbeta repertoires that made up the dataset. The repertoires were released in a freely available public database intended as a resource for research on the immune response to SARS-CoV-2. The samples were drawn from two sources: the first 160 participants of the ongoing ImmuneRACE study, and 1,000 to 1,500 subjects contributed by 6 global collaborators. Sample metadata almost always included a de-identified subject ID, COVID-19 status, age in years and sex. Where available, HLA class I and class II types were taken from metadata supplied by the sample provider and were not determined by assay-based typing. The paper's findings and limits, for the study overall: The quantity of clinical and demographic metadata differed by source and by participant and was supplied without curation.

Collaborating institutions collected whole blood in K2EDTA tubes following their own protocols. For TCRbeta analysis, collaborators shipped samples in one of three forms: frozen whole blood, isolated PBMCs, or DNA extracted from either of those sample types. TCRbeta CDR3 regions were amplified from genomic DNA by means of the immunoSEQ Assay, a bias-controlled multiplex PCR. Concerning the study's data processing: Nucleated cell counts per sample were estimated from amplification of reference gene primers within the assay. To quantify the absolute abundance of each unique TCRbeta CDR3 rearrangement, sequence reads were collapsed and filtered. For each sample, productive Simpson clonality was calculated as the square root of Simpson's diversity index over productive rearrangements. TCRdb re-hosts the immuneACCESS table, in-frame sequences only. Its copies lack some clones; in the studies checked, an unresolved V gene accounts for under half of them, and the cause for the rest is not known. V, J and clone size are taken as reported in that table, and D and trimming were inferred from the DNA itself. Here the sample has 86,000 or so clones; about 95% occur a single time. Together, the top ten hold 3.5% to 5% of the sample.

V is pared back by 5 bases and J by 6 bases, with 14 bases lying between the germline termini. CDR1 and CDR2, looked up from the germline V gene, are SGHTA and FQGNSA. From its cysteine to its phenylalanine, the CDR3 spans 15 amino acids. The entry retains the CDR3 DNA only, 45 bases that are in frame from base 1. In this chain, TRBV7-2 is recombined with TRBJ2-6; the D gene identity is not certain. This sequence was found in a human donor with active COVID-19. The donor label of this sample is uncertain. The sequenced sample was peripheral blood. The sequenced DNA: TGTGCCAGCAGCCCTAGACCCGGCGAGGCCAACGTCCTGACTTTC. Its translation is CASSPRPGEANVLTF.